This passage covers 8 T cell receptor beta chains from one sample sequenced in a study of metastatic and nonmetastatic thyroid tumors. No patient received treatment before thyroid surgery. TCRdb called clones again from the PCR reads with MiXCR. The profile shows about 5,500 clones, approximately 30% of them singletons. Sequencing was carried out using adjacent normal tissue. The receptors originated from a female donor with papillary thyroid cancer or a benign thyroid nodule (not recorded which). Some clones in this sample may be carry-over from other donors' samples.

This clone came up a few times. This chain uses TRBV6-5 with TRBJ1-2; unclear D gene. V lost 2 bases and J lost 9, with 13 bases in between. This CDR3 spans 13 amino acids. From germline, CDR1 is MNHEY and CDR2 SVGAGI. The CDR3: CASSYREEDSYTF. In nucleotides, the CDR3 is TGTGCCAGCAGTTACAGGGAGGAGGATAGCTACACCTTC.

The chain has TRBV7-9 and TRBJ2-7, with D possibly being TRBD1 (6 bases). Trimming left V 3 bases short and J 2 bases short, with 8 bases between. CDR3 length: 13 residues. Germline V gene lookup returns CDR1 SEHNR and CDR2 FQNEAQ (reference sequence). CDR3 DNA: TGTGCCAGCAGCTTTACAGGGACCTACGAGCAGTACTTC. Translating gives CASSFTGTYEQYF.

CDR3 nucleotides: TGTGCTAGTGGTTTGCCTAGCGGGAGCTCCTACGAGCAGTACTTC. This translates into CASGLPSGSSYEQYF. The J gene is TRBJ2-7, the V gene TRBV12-5, with TRBD2 matching over 10 bases. This CDR3 has 15 residues. Germline V lookup: CDR1 LGHNT, CDR2 FRNRAP. The V gene end was trimmed by 2 bases and the J gene end by 0 bases; junction bases not matched to a gene: 1.

In its sample, this clone was seen a few times. The chain couples TRBV28 to TRBJ2-7; D unresolved. Trimming left V 1 base short and J 3 bases short, with 16 bases between. This CDR3 region has 16 residues. The germline V gene encodes CDR1 MDHEN and CDR2 SYDVKM. The CDR3 sequence is CASSLSALDNYYEQYF. Here the CDR3 DNA reads TGTGCCAGCAGTTTATCCGCTTTGGATAACTACTACGAGCAGTACTTC.

In its sample, this clone was seen a few times. V is TRBV12-3 or TRBV12-4 and J is TRBJ2-5; D may be TRBD2 (5 bases). V dropped 6 bases and J dropped 3 bases, with 8 bases sitting between them. There are 12 residues in the CDR3. CDR3: CASRQREETQYF. The CDR3 DNA reads as TGTGCCAGCAGACAGAGGGAAGAGACCCAGTACTTC.

By proportion, this clone is medium-sized (0.01 to 0.1%). The chain couples TRBV2 to TRBJ2-3; no reliable D call. This CDR3 is 13 amino acids long. V gave up 8 bases and J gave up 2 bases, with 11 bases separating them. Per the germline V gene, CDR1 is SNHLY and CDR2 is FYNNEI. In DNA, the CDR3 is TGTGCCAGCGTATTAGAGCACACAGATACGCAGTATTTT. Translation: CASVLEHTDTQYF.

This clone occurred a few times. The V gene is TRBV27, the J gene TRBJ2-7; 10 bases agree with TRBD2. The CDR3 totals 14 residues. Losses at the gene ends were 5 bases for V and 4 bases for J; bases not matched to a gene: 5. CDR1 and CDR2 from the germline V gene are MNHEY and SMNVEV (reference sequence). The CDR3 loop reads CASSALAGHYEQYF. In DNA, the CDR3 is TGTGCCAGCAGTGCACTAGCGGGACATTACGAGCAGTACTTC.

A few counts support this clone. The rearrangement joins TRBV28 to TRBJ1-2, with a weak D call TRBD1 (5 bases). Germline CDR1 and CDR2: MDHEN and SYDVKM. This CDR3 contains 14 residues. Trimming took off 6 bases at V and 3 bases at J, with 14 bases between the two ends. CDR3: CASSSPNRHYGYTF. The CDR3 DNA sequence: TGTGCCAGCAGCTCTCCAAACAGGCACTATGGCTACACCTTC.